This TCR beta chain emerged from a study of blood T cell repertoires in COVID-19. TCRdb keeps only in-frame clones here, not all; method: immunoSEQ multiplex PCR. This table holds about 140,000 clones, 88% found once. Sequencing input: peripheral blood. The sequence was obtained from a woman in her sixties with acute or convalescent COVID-19.

This CDR3 is CASSIQDGNEAFF. The CDR3 DNA sequence: TGTGCCAGTAGTATCCAAGACGGGAATGAAGCTTTCTTT. The chain joins TRBV19 to TRBJ1-1, with D unresolved. Trimming took off 3 bases at V and 7 bases at J, with 12 bases between the two ends. This CDR3 contains 13 residues. Germline CDR1 and CDR2: LNHDA and SQIVND (reference sequence). Full variable domain (outside the CDR3, taken from reference TRBV19 and TRBJ1-1): DGGITQSPKYLFRKEGQNVTLSCEQNLNHDAMYWYRQDPGQGLRLIYYSQIVNDFQKGDIAEGYSVSREKKESFPLTVTSAQKNPTAFYLCASSIQDGNEAFFGQGTRLTVV.